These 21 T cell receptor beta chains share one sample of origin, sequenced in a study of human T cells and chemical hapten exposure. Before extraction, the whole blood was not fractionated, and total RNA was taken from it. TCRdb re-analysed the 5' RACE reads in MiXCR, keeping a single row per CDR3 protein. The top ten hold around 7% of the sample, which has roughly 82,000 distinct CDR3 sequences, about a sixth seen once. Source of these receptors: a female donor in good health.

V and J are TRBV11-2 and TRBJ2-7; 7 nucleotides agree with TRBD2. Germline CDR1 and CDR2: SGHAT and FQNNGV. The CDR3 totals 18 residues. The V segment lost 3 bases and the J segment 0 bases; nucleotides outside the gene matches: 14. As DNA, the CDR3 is TGTGCCAGCAGCTTGGGACTACCAGGAGAAAGGAGCTCCTACGAGCAGTACTTC. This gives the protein CASSLGLPGERSSYEQYF. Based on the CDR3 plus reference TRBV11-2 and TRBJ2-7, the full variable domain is EAGVAQSPRYKIIEKRQSVAFWCNPISGHATLYWYQQILGQGPKLLIQFQNNGVVDDSQLPKDRFSAERLKGVDSTLKIQPAKLEDSAVYLCASSLGLPGERSSYEQYFGPGTRLTVT.

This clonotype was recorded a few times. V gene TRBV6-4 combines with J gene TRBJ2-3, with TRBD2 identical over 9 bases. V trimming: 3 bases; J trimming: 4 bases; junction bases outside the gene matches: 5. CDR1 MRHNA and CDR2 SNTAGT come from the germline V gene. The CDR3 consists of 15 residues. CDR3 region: CASSDHASGADTQYF. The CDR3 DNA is TGTGCCAGCAGTGATCACGCTAGCGGGGCAGATACGCAGTATTTT.

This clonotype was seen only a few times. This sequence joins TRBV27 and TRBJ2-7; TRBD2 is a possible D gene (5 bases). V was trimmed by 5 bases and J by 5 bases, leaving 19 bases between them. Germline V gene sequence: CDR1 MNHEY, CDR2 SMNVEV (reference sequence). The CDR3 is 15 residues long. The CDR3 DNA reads TGTGCCAGCAGTAAGAGGGTAGGACTTTTGGACGAGCAGTACTTC. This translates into CASSKRVGLLDEQYF.

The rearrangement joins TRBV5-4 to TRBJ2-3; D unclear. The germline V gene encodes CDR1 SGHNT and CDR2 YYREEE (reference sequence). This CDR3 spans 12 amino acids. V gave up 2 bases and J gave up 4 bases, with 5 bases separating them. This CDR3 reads CASSLIADTQYF. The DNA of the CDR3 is TGTGCCAGCAGCTTAATAGCAGATACGCAGTATTTT.

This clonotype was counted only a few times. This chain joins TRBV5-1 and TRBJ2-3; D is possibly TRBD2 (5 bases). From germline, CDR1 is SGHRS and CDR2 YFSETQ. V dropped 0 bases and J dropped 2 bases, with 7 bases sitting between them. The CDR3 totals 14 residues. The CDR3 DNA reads TGCGCCAGCAGCTTGGAAGCGGACACAGATACGCAGTATTTT. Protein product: CASSLEADTDTQYF.

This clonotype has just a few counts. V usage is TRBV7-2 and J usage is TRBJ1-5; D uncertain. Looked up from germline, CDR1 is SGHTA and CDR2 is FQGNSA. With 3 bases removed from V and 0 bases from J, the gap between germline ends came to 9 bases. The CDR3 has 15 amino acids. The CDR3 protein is CASSLYIHSNQPQHF. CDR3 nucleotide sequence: TGTGCCAGCAGCTTGTACATACATAGCAATCAGCCCCAGCATTTT.

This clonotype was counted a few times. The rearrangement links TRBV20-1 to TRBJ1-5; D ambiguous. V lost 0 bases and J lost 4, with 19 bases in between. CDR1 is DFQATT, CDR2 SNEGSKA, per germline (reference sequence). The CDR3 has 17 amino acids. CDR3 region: CSARDGLSISTNQPQHF. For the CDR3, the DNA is TGCAGTGCTAGAGATGGGCTTAGCATAAGCACAAATCAGCCCCAGCATTTT.

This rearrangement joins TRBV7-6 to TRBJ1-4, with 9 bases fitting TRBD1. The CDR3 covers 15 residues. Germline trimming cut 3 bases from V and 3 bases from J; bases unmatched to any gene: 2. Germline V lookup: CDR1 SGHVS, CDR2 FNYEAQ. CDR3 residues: CASSFRTGANEKLFF. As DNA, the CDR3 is TGTGCCAGCAGCTTCAGGACAGGGGCTAATGAAAAACTGTTTTTT. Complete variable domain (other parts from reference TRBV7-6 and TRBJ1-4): GAGVSQSPRYKVTKRGQDVALRCDPISGHVSLYWYRQALGQGPEFLTYFNYEAQQDKSGLPNDRFSAERPEGSISTLTIQRTEQRDSAMYRCASSFRTGANEKLFFGSGTQLSVL.

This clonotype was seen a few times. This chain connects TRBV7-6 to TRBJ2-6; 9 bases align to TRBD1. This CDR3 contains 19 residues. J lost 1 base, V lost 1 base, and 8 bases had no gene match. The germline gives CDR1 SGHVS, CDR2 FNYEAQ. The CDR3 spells CASSLENRGRLSGANVLTF. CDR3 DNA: TGTGCCAGCAGCTTAGAGAACAGGGGGCGCCTATCTGGGGCCAACGTCCTGACTTTC. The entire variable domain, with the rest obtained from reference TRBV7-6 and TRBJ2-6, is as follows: GAGVSQSPRYKVTKRGQDVALRCDPISGHVSLYWYRQALGQGPEFLTYFNYEAQQDKSGLPNDRFSAERPEGSISTLTIQRTEQRDSAMYRCASSLENRGRLSGANVLTFGAGSRLTVL.

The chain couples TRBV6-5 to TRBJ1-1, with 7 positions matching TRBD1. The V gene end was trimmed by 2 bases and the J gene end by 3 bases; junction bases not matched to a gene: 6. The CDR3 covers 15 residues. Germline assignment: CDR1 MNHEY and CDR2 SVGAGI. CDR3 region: CASSYRPGQYTEAFF. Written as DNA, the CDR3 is TGTGCCAGCAGTTACCGACCGGGACAGTACACTGAAGCTTTCTTT.

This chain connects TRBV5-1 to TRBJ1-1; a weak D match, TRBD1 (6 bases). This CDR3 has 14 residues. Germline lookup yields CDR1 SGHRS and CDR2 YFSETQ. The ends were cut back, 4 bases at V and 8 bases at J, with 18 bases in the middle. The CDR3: CASSRGGGNSEAFF. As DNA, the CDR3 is TGCGCCAGCAGCAGGGGAGGGGGAAACTCCGAAGCTTTCTTT.

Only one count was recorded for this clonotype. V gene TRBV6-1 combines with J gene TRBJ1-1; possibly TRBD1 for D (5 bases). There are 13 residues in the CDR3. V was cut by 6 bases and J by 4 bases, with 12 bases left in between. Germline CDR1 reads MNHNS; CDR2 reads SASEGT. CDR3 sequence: CASSQGRVTEAFF. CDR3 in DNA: TGTGCCAGCAGCCAGGGTAGGGTCACTGAAGCTTTCTTT.

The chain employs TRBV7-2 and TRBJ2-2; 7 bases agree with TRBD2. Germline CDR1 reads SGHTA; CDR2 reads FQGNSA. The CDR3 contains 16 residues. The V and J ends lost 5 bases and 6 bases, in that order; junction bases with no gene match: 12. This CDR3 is CASSLSGAGVAGELFF. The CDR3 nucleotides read TGTGCCAGCAGCCTCAGCGGGGCGGGAGTTGCCGGGGAGCTGTTTTTT. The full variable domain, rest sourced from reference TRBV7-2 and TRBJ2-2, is GAGVSQSPSNKVTEKGKDVELRCDPISGHTALYWYRQSLGQGLEFLIYFQGNSAPDKSGLPSDRFSAERTGGSVSTLTIQRTQQEDSAVYLCASSLSGAGVAGELFFGEGSRLTVL.

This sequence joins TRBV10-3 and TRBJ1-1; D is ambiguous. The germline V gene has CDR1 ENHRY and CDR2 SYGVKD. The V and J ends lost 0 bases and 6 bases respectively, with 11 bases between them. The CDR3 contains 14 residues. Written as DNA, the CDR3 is TGTGCCATCAGTGAGTCCGGGGTCGGGGCTGAAGCTTTCTTT. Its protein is CAISESGVGAEAFF.

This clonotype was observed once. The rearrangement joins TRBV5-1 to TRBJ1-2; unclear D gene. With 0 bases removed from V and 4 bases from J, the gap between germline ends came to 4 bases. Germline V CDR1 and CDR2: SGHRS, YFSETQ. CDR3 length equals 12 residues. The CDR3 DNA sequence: TGCGCCAGCAGCTTGGAAAGCTATGGCTACACCTTC. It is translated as CASSLESYGYTF.

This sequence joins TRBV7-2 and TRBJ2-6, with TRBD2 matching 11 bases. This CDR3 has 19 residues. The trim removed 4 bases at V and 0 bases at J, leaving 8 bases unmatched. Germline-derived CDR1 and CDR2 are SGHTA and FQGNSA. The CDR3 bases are TGTGCCAGCAGCTCGACAGGGACTAGCGGACTCTCTGGGGCCAACGTCCTGACTTTC. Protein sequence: CASSSTGTSGLSGANVLTF. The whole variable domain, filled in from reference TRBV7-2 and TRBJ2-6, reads GAGVSQSPSNKVTEKGKDVELRCDPISGHTALYWYRQSLGQGLEFLIYFQGNSAPDKSGLPSDRFSAERTGGSVSTLTIQRTQQEDSAVYLCASSSTGTSGLSGANVLTFGAGSRLTVL.

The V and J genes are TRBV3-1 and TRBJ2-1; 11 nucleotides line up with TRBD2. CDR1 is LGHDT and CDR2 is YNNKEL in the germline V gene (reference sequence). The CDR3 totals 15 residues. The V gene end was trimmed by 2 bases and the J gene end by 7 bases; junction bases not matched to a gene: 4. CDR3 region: CASSQRLAGMNEQFF. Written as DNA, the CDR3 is TGTGCCAGCAGCCAAAGACTAGCGGGGATGAATGAGCAGTTCTTC.

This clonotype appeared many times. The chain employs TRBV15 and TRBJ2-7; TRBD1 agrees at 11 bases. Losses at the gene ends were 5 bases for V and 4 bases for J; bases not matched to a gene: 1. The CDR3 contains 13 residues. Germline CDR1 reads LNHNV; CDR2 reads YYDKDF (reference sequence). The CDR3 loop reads CATSGTGGYEQYF. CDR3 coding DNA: TGTGCCACCAGCGGGACAGGGGGGTACGAGCAGTACTTC.

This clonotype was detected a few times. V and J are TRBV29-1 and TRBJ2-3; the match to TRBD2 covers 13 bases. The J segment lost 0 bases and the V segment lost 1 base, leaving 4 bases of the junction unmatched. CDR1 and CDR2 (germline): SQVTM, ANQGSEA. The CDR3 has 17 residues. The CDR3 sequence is CSVEGTSGGTSTDTQYF. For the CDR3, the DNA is TGCAGCGTTGAAGGGACTAGCGGGGGAACTAGCACAGATACGCAGTATTTT.

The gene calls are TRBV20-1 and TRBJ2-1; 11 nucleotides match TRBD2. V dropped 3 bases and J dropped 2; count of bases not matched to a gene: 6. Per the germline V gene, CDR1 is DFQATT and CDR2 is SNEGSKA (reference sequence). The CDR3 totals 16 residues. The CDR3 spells CSASSGTSGTYNEQFF. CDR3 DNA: TGCAGTGCTAGCTCGGGGACTAGCGGTACCTACAATGAGCAGTTCTTC.

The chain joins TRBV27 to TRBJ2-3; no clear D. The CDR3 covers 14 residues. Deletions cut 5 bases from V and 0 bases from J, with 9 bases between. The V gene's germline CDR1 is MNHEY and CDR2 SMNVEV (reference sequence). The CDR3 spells CASSPRQSTDTQYF. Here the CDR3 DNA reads TGTGCCAGCAGTCCCCGACAAAGCACAGATACGCAGTATTTT.